One sample yielded the 6 T cell receptor beta chains listed below, sequenced in a study of metastatic and nonmetastatic thyroid tumors. TCRdb called clones again from the PCR reads with MiXCR. The sample records about 39,000 clones, about 12% being singletons. The entire patient cohort was treatment-naive prior to thyroid surgery. Material: blood. All receptors derive from a male donor with papillary thyroid cancer or a benign thyroid nodule (not recorded which). Some clones in this sample may be carry-over from other donors' samples.

In its sample, this clone was seen many times. CDR3 sequence reads: CASSSPWGGNTGELFF. The CDR3 DNA follows: TGTGCCAGCAGCTCCCCCTGGGGGGGGAACACCGGGGAGCTGTTTTTT. The chain joins TRBV11-2 to TRBJ2-2; 7 positions match TRBD2. The CDR3 is made up of 16 amino acids. Germline V gene sequence: CDR1 SGHAT, CDR2 FQNNGV. With V trimmed by 4 bases and J by 1 base, 6 bases remained unmatched.

This clone came up a few times. The V call is TRBV6-1, the J call TRBJ1-6; unclear D gene. V shed 5 bases and J shed 8 bases, with 16 bases lying between them. This CDR3 comprises 15 residues. Germline V gives CDR1 MNHNS, CDR2 SASEGT. The CDR3 region has the DNA TGTGCCAGCAGTTCACCTGTGACCCGGCATTCACCCCTCCACTTT. Amino acid sequence: CASSSPVTRHSPLHF.

This clone was detected many times. The chain employs TRBV25-1 and TRBJ1-5; no reliable D call. CDR3 length: 13 residues. V lost 4 bases and J lost 11, with 15 bases in between. CDR1 is MGHDK and CDR2 is SYGVNS in the germline V gene. This chain's CDR3 is CASSAISGEAQHF. For the CDR3, the DNA is TGTGCCAGCAGTGCCATCAGTGGGGAGGCCCAGCATTTT. Based on the CDR3 plus reference TRBV25-1 and TRBJ1-5, the full variable domain is EADIYQTPRYLVIGTGKKITLECSQTMGHDKMYWYQQDPGMELHLIHYSYGVNSTEKGDLSSESTVSRIRTEHFPLTLESARPSHTSQYLCASSAISGEAQHFGDGTRLSIL.

As regards this clone: This sequence may be a read error, since a much larger clone differs from it by one base. The V gene is TRBV24-1, the J gene TRBJ2-5; D might be TRBD1 (6 bases). This CDR3 has 13 amino acids. V dropped 6 bases and J dropped 5 bases, with 12 bases sitting between them. Per germline, CDR1 KGHDR and CDR2 SFDVKD. CDR3: CATSTGLGETQYF. In DNA, the CDR3 is TGTGCCACCAGTACAGGGCTGGGGGAGACCCAGTACTTC.

Ten or more counts support this clone. V usage is TRBV5-1 and J usage is TRBJ1-5; 9 bases agree with TRBD1. V trimming: 0 bases; J trimming: 7 bases; junction bases outside the gene matches: 2. Germline assignment: CDR1 SGHRS and CDR2 YFSETQ. The CDR3 totals 14 residues. Here the CDR3 reads CASSLGQGGQPQHF. For the CDR3, the DNA is TGCGCCAGCAGCTTGGGACAGGGGGGACAGCCCCAGCATTTT.

This clone was seen repeatedly, ten times or more. The chain recombines TRBV5-1 with TRBJ1-2; 8 bases are a match to TRBD1. V lost 1 base and J lost 4; bases outside the gene matches: 12. This CDR3 comprises 17 residues. Germline-derived CDR1 and CDR2 are SGHRS and YFSETQ. CDR3 sequence: CASSLLQGAGVVYGYTF. CDR3 nucleotides: TGCGCCAGCAGCTTGCTCCAGGGGGCTGGGGTGGTCTATGGCTACACCTTC. The variable domain in full, with the rest retrieved from reference TRBV5-1 and TRBJ1-2, is KAGVTQTPRYLIKTRGQQVTLSCSPISGHRSVSWYQQTPGQGLQFLFEYFSETQRNKGNFPGRFSGRQFSNSRSEMNVSTLELGDSALYLCASSLLQGAGVVYGYTFGSGTRLTVV.